This TCR beta chain is from a study of CD8+ T cells in alopecia areata. About the study: Tofacitinib therapy lasting 6 to 18 months was followed by 6 months off drug.

Treatment defined: oral pan-JAK inhibitor, 5-10 mg twice daily. Both peripheral blood and punch biopsies of lesional scalp skin were obtained from patients who had alopecia areata. cDNA serving as the sequencing template came from extracted, reverse transcribed RNA. Here immunoSEQ multiplex PCR was the method, and the copy in TCRdb shows in-frame clones only, minus some. The sample holds about 210,000 clones, approximately 57% seen once. CDR3 length: 14 residues. Per germline, CDR1 GTSNPN and CDR2 SVGIG (reference sequence). The V end was cut by 0 bases, the J end by 2 bases, with 8 bases between. This clone appeared a few times. What it binds is not known. Study-level points and caveats: Scalp data also include sequences from resident alphabeta T cells of normal skin.

This receptor was obtained from a human donor with alopecia areata. V gene TRBV30 combines with J gene TRBJ2-1; the D is unclear. The sample consisted of CD4+ T cells sorted from blood, taken at week 4, from a patient treated with tofacitinib. The chain's CDR3 is CAWSVSGAYNEQFF. Here the CDR3 DNA reads TGTGCCTGGAGTGTATCGGGTGCCTACAATGAGCAGTTCTTC.